The 14 T cell receptor beta chains listed next were all sequenced from one sample in a study of blood T cell repertoires in COVID-19. The method was immunoSEQ multiplex PCR; TCRdb's version includes in-frame clones alone and lacks a portion of them. The repertoire holds about 200,000 clones, around 88% seen once, with roughly 1.5% in the top ten. Input material: peripheral blood. These receptor sequences come from a man between 18 and 29 years old with active or convalescent COVID-19.

The J gene is TRBJ2-1, the V gene TRBV28; 7 bases map to TRBD1. Per germline, CDR1 MDHEN and CDR2 SYDVKM. This CDR3 contains 15 residues. J gave up 6 bases and V 2 bases, and 7 bases lay outside the gene matches. The CDR3 bases are TGTGCCAGCAGTTTAAGCCAGGGGGTTAGCAATGAGCAGTTCTTC. Amino acids: CASSLSQGVSNEQFF.

This clone was recorded once. V gene TRBV15 combines with J gene TRBJ1-4; D perhaps matches TRBD1 (6 bases). V was shortened by 0 bases and J by 8 bases, with 10 bases between the two germline ends. The CDR3 sequence is 14 residues long. Germline V CDR1 and CDR2: LNHNV, YYDKDF (reference sequence). The CDR3 sequence: CATSRDRGGEKLFF. The CDR3, as DNA: TGTGCCACCAGCAGAGACAGGGGAGGGGAAAAACTGTTTTTT.

The chain combines TRBV13 with TRBJ2-5; a weak D match, TRBD2 (5 bases). The V gene's germline CDR1 is PRHDT and CDR2 FYEKMQ (reference sequence). The V end lost 2 bases, the J end lost 9 bases, and 16 bases lay between the germline ends. The CDR3 spans 14 residues. CDR3: CASSLSGGEEAQYF. The CDR3 region has the DNA TGTGCCAGCAGCTTATCGGGTGGCGAGGAGGCCCAGTACTTC.

The V call is TRBV28, the J call TRBJ2-5, with 8 bases fitting TRBD2. The ends lost 4 bases at V and 2 bases at J; junction bases unmatched: 12. Germline V gene data show CDR1 as MDHEN and CDR2 as SYDVKM. The length of the CDR3 is 17 residues. CDR3 region: CASSSLSGRGNQETQYF. The CDR3 coding sequence is TGTGCCAGCAGTTCTCTTTCCGGGAGGGGAAATCAAGAGACCCAGTACTTC.

The J gene is TRBJ2-7, the V gene TRBV30; D tentatively fits TRBD1 or TRBD2 (5 bases each). From germline, CDR1 is GTSNPN and CDR2 SVGIG (reference sequence). The CDR3 spans 12 residues. Trimming shortened V by 5 bases and J by 6 bases, and 14 bases separated the two germline ends. Here the CDR3 DNA reads TGTGCCTGGGGGGCCACTCGGGGCGAGCAGTACTTC. It is translated as CAWGATRGEQYF.

The chain is built from TRBV30 and TRBJ1-1; no clear D. Trimming removed 3 bases from V and 4 bases from J, with 12 bases in between. Per germline, CDR1 GTSNPN and CDR2 SVGIG (reference sequence). This CDR3 comprises 13 residues. This chain's CDR3 is CAWSLNTGTEAFF. The CDR3 coding sequence is TGTGCCTGGAGCTTAAATACGGGCACTGAAGCTTTCTTT.

The V and J genes are TRBV13 and TRBJ2-1, with 7 bases aligning to TRBD2. Germline CDR1 reads PRHDT; CDR2 reads FYEKMQ (reference sequence). The V gene end was trimmed by 5 bases and the J gene end by 5 bases; junction bases not matched to a gene: 9. There are 15 residues in the CDR3. This CDR3 reads CASSGRSGGNNEQFF. CDR3 bases: TGTGCCAGCAGCGGGCGTTCGGGGGGAAACAATGAGCAGTTCTTC. The entire variable domain, with the rest obtained from reference TRBV13 and TRBJ2-1, is as follows: AAGVIQSPRHLIKEKRETATLKCYPIPRHDTVYWYQQGPGQDPQFLISFYEKMQSDKGSIPDRFSAQQFSDYHSELNMSSLELGDSALYFCASSGRSGGNNEQFFGPGTRLTVL.

The CDR3 region has the DNA TGTGCCAGCAGTGGGACAGCTACAACCTTTCTCCACTTT. Its translation: CASSGTATTFLHF. The genes are TRBV11-2 and TRBJ1-6; 7 positions agree with TRBD1. V was clipped by 6 bases and J by 16 bases; unmatched bases: 12. The CDR3 is made up of 13 amino acids. Germline CDR1 is SGHAT and CDR2 is FQNNGV.

The chain recombines TRBV9 with TRBJ1-3, with D possibly matching TRBD1 (5 bases). The ends were cut back, 7 bases at V and 0 bases at J, with 8 bases in the middle. CDR3 length equals 13 residues. Germline V gene data show CDR1 as SGDLS and CDR2 as YYNGEE. The CDR3 loop reads CASRQNSGNTIYF. The CDR3 DNA reads as TGTGCCAGCCGACAGAACTCTGGAAACACCATATATTTT.

This clone occurred once. This chain uses TRBV9 with TRBJ1-1, with D possibly matching TRBD1 (5 bases). Trimming pared 4 bases from V and 4 bases from J, leaving 8 bases between. This CDR3 is 12 amino acids long. From germline, CDR1 is SGDLS and CDR2 YYNGEE. The CDR3 here is CASSSDSTEAFF. The CDR3 coding sequence is TGTGCCAGCAGCTCCGACAGCACTGAAGCTTTCTTT.

In its sample, this clone was seen a few times. This chain connects TRBV27 to TRBJ2-2, with no clear D. CDR1 is MNHEY, CDR2 SMNVEV, per germline (reference sequence). Deletions cut 7 bases from V and 6 bases from J, with 12 bases between. The CDR3 is made up of 13 amino acids. CDR3 sequence reads: CASTELGSGELFF. Here the CDR3 DNA reads TGTGCCAGCACTGAATTGGGCTCCGGGGAGCTGTTTTTT.

This clone was recorded only once. The rearrangement joins TRBV18 to TRBJ1-3, with D hard to call. V shed 3 bases and J shed 0 bases, with 15 bases lying between them. Germline CDR1 KGHSH, CDR2 LQKENI. This CDR3 comprises 17 residues. In DNA, the CDR3 is TGTGCCAGCTCACCCCTTGAGGCCACAAGCTCTGGAAACACCATATATTTT. Encoded protein: CASSPLEATSSGNTIYF.

The chain joins TRBV30 to TRBJ1-2, with TRBD1 matching over 7 bases. The ends lost 3 bases at V and 3 bases at J; junction bases unmatched: 4. The CDR3 contains 13 residues. Germline values: CDR1 GTSNPN, CDR2 SVGIG (reference sequence). The CDR3 region is CAWRTGWDYGYTF. CDR3 in DNA: TGTGCCTGGAGGACAGGGTGGGACTATGGCTACACCTTC.

This chain joins TRBV19 and TRBJ1-1, with 8 nucleotides matching TRBD1. The germline CDR1 and CDR2 sequences are LNHDA and SQIVND (reference sequence). The J segment lost 1 base and the V segment lost 3 bases, leaving 7 bases of the junction unmatched. The CDR3 runs 16 residues. CDR3 residues: CASSIFGQGGNTEAFF. CDR3 coding DNA: TGTGCCAGTAGTATTTTTGGACAGGGCGGGAACACTGAAGCTTTCTTT.